This is a list of T cell receptor beta chains from one sample in a study of breast tumors, draining lymph nodes, adjacent tissues. TCRdb ran MiXCR on the multiplex PCR reads and lists one entry per CDR3 protein. The sample contains under 75,000 distinct CDR3 sequences, roughly 50% of which appear only once. What was sequenced was breast tumor tissue. These receptors were collected from a female donor with breast cancer. Some clones in this sample may be carry-over from other donors' samples. CDR3s include the opening cysteine and the closing phenylalanine or tryptophan. Fields, in order: D gene, clone size, V gene, J gene, CDR3 DNA, CDR3 protein. D genes are given only for firm matches. A row's size may be missing; if present it is once, few, many or a size class.

>NA|many|TRBV18|TRBJ1-4
TGTGCCAGCTCACCACAAGACAGCCCTAATGAAAAACTGTTTTTT
CASSPQDSPNEKLFF
>TRBD1|few|TRBV20-1|TRBJ2-5
TGCAGTGCAACCGGGACAGGGAAAGAGACCCAGTACTTC
CSATGTGKETQYF
>NA|few|TRBV15|TRBJ2-3
TGTGCCACCAGCAGAGAGAGATCCGCCGGCGCAGATACGCAGTATTTT
CATSRERSAGADTQYF
>NA|many|TRBV10-3|TRBJ2-5
TGTGCCATCAGTGATCGGGGGACAGCACTACAAGAGACCCAGTACTTC
CAISDRGTALQETQYF
>TRBD1|NA|TRBV12-3/TRBV12-4|TRBJ2-3
TGTGCCAGCAGTTTCGCGGGGACAGGGGGCACAGATACGCAGTATTTT
CASSFAGTGGTDTQYF
>NA|NA|TRBV4-3|TRBJ2-2
TGCGCCAGCAGCCAGTATTCGGGGCCGAACACCGGGGAGCTGTTTTTT
CASSQYSGPNTGELFF
>NA|many|TRBV7-6|TRBJ2-4
TGTGCCAGCAGCTTAGCGCCCCCAGCCCGACGGGACATTCAGTACTTC
CASSLAPPARRDIQYF
>NA|NA|TRBV25-1|TRBJ1-2
TGTGCTAGACAGGTGGGCAGGAGGGGAAGTGGCTACACCTTC
CARQVGRRGSGYTF
>NA|many|TRBV6-2/TRBV6-3|TRBJ1-5
TGTGCCAGCAGCCCGAACGTGATTAATCAGCCCCAGCATTTT
CASSPNVINQPQHF
>TRBD1|NA|TRBV12-3/TRBV12-4|TRBJ2-5
TGTGCCAGCAGTTCGACAGGGGCGACCCAGTACTTC
CASSSTGATQYF
>TRBD1|NA|TRBV10-2|TRBJ2-1
TGCGCCAGCAGTGAACCTCCTACAGGGGGCGCGAACAATGAGCAGTTCTTC
CASSEPPTGGANNEQFF
>TRBD2|NA|TRBV20-1|TRBJ2-7
TGCAGTGCTAGAGGAGCTAGCGGGAGCTTCAATGAGCAGTACTTC
CSARGASGSFNEQYF
>NA|NA|TRBV9|TRBJ1-2
TGTGCCAGCACCTCCGGGACGGCCTATGGCTATACCTACACCTTC
CASTSGTAYGYTYTF
>NA|many|TRBV19|TRBJ2-5
TGTGCCAGTAGTATAGGGAACGGCGCCGAGACCCAGTACTTC
CASSIGNGAETQYF
>NA|NA|TRBV25-1|TRBJ1-6
TGTGCCAGCAGTGAAGGGGTTCTGGACCGTTCAGCACATAATTCACCCCTCCACTTT
CASSEGVLDRSAHNSPLHF
>NA|many|TRBV6-6|TRBJ2-7
TGTGCCAGCAGCCAGGACGCCTACGAGCAGTACTTC
CASSQDAYEQYF
>NA|NA|TRBV9|TRBJ2-3
TGTGCCAGCAGCGTATCTCCTAGCAGCACAGATACGCAGTATTTT
CASSVSPSSTDTQYF
>NA|NA|TRBV20-1|TRBJ1-2
TGCAGTGCTAGGAGGAAGGGAAATTATGGCCACACCTTC
CSARRKGNYGHTF
>NA|NA|TRBV6-6|TRBJ1-6
TGTGCCAGCAGTCAACAGGGTGGTAATTCACCCCTCCACTTT
CASSQQGGNSPLHF
>NA|many|TRBV29-1|TRBJ2-7
TGCAGCGTGAGAGCCGACTACGAGCAGTACTTC
CSVRADYEQYF
>NA|medium-sized|TRBV7-6|TRBJ1-6
TGTGCCAGCAGCTTAGGAGTTTCTAACTCACCCCTCCACTTT
CASSLGVSNSPLHF
>NA|many|TRBV7-2|TRBJ2-3
TGTGCCAGCAGCTCATACAGAGGCACAGATACGCAGTATTTT
CASSSYRGTDTQYF
>TRBD2|many|TRBV6-5|TRBJ2-5
TGTGCCAGCCGGACTAGCGGAAGGACCCAAGAGACCCAGTACTTC
CASRTSGRTQETQYF
>TRBD2|NA|TRBV2|TRBJ2-2
TGTGCCAGCAACCCCCGAGGGGCTAGCGGGGGGGCGAACACCGGGGAGCTGTTTTTT
CASNPRGASGGANTGELFF
>NA|medium-sized|TRBV7-6|TRBJ2-5
TGTGCCAGCGGACGAATGGGGGGGACAGGAGGCGAGACCCAGTACTTC
CASGRMGGTGGETQYF
>TRBD1|NA|TRBV4-1|TRBJ1-2
TGTGCCAGCAGCCAAGTAGGTACAGGGGTCTATGGCTACACCTTC
CASSQVGTGVYGYTF
>NA|many|TRBV5-1|TRBJ2-1
TGCGCCAGCAGCTTGGACAGTTGGGACTCCTACAATGAGCAGTTCTTC
CASSLDSWDSYNEQFF
>NA|many|TRBV7-2|TRBJ1-2
TGTGCCAGCAGCTTAGGGGGGGGCCTCTATGGCTACACCTTC
CASSLGGGLYGYTF
>TRBD1|NA|TRBV5-1|TRBJ1-5
TGCGCCAGCAGCTTCGGCACAGGGGATCAGCCCCAGCATTTT
CASSFGTGDQPQHF
>TRBD1|NA|TRBV4-2|TRBJ2-5
TGTGCCAGCAGCCCCCCCCCGGGCGGGACAGGGGATGGAGAGACCCAGTACTTC
CASSPPPGGTGDGETQYF
>NA|NA|TRBV29-1|TRBJ2-1
TGCAACGAAGCGGGCCTATCGGGGAATGAGCAGTTCTTC
CNEAGLSGNEQFF
>NA|medium-sized|TRBV9|TRBJ2-3
TGTGCCAGCAGCCTTCACGTCCCCGGGGGTGATACGCAGTATTTT
CASSLHVPGGDTQYF
>TRBD2|many|TRBV11-3|TRBJ2-1
TGTGCCAGCAGCTTAACTAGCGGGATCTACAATGAGCAGTTCTTC
CASSLTSGIYNEQFF
>NA|many|TRBV15|TRBJ2-3
TGTGCCACCAGCAGATCGGCCGGCACCCCCACAGATACGCAGTATTTT
CATSRSAGTPTDTQYF
>TRBD2|many|TRBV20-1|TRBJ2-7
TGCAGTGCTAGAGGGGGGGGGAATAGGAACGAGCAGTACTTC
CSARGGGNRNEQYF
>TRBD2|NA|TRBV2|TRBJ2-1
TGTGCCAGCAGACCGGCGGGGGGAGGGTACAATGAGCAGTTCTTC
CASRPAGGGYNEQFF
>TRBD2|NA|TRBV11-2|TRBJ2-7
TGTGCCAGCAGCTTAGTGCGGGAGTCGGTCGAGCAGTACTTC
CASSLVRESVEQYF
>TRBD1|many|TRBV5-5|TRBJ2-2
TGTGCCAGCAGCCTGGGACAGGGAGGGAACACCGGGGAGCTGTTTTTT
CASSLGQGGNTGELFF
>TRBD1|many|TRBV20-1|TRBJ2-3
TGCAGTGCTGGGACAGGGAGGTTGAATACGCAGTATTTT
CSAGTGRLNTQYF
>TRBD2|NA|TRBV20-1|TRBJ2-3
TGCAGTGCTAGAGGGGATAGCGGGAGGGGGGATACGCAGTATTTT
CSARGDSGRGDTQYF
>TRBD2|once|TRBV15|TRBJ2-1
TGTGCCACCAGTTCCGAGGCTAGCGGGAGGGGTGAGCAGTTCTTC
CATSSEASGRGEQFF
>NA|many|TRBV4-2|TRBJ2-7
TGTGCCAGCAGCCAAGAAATGGTATGGAGCTCCTACGAGCAGTACTTC
CASSQEMVWSSYEQYF
>TRBD2|many|TRBV7-9|TRBJ2-7
TGTGCCAGCAGCTCAGGACTAGCGGGAACGTCGGCGAAGCAGTACTTC
CASSSGLAGTSAKQYF
>NA|NA|TRBV7-2|TRBJ2-2
TGTGCCAGCAGCCCCCCCGGGCCCGGGACGGACGCCGGGGAGCTGTTTTTT
CASSPPGPGTDAGELFF
>NA|medium-sized|TRBV15|TRBJ1-5
TGTGCCACCAGCAGAGACAATCAGCCCCAGCATTTT
CATSRDNQPQHF